The 27 T cell receptor beta chains in this list originate from one sample, sequenced in a study of CD8 T cells in ankylosing spondylitis. Broader study findings: About 8 highly homologous variants made up a TCR beta motif, and this motif appeared characteristic of ankylosing spondylitis blood.

TCRdb ran MiXCR on the 5' RACE reads and lists one entry per CDR3 protein. Of around 440,000 distinct CDR3 sequences in the sample, 15% to 20% were seen once. Their antigens remain unidentified. Source material: blood, either unsorted or a sorted T cell fraction (not recorded which). The receptors come from a male donor with ankylosing spondylitis.

The J gene is TRBJ2-1, the V gene TRBV20-1; weak D call: TRBD2 (6 bases). The germline gives CDR1 DFQATT, CDR2 SNEGSKA (reference sequence). V gave up 3 bases and J gave up 3 bases, with 15 bases separating them. The CDR3 runs 15 residues. The CDR3 here is CSASRPRGSYNEQFF. The CDR3, as DNA: TGCAGTGCTAGTAGGCCTCGGGGGAGCTACAATGAGCAGTTCTTC.

Only a few counts were recorded for this clonotype. The chain combines TRBV27 with TRBJ2-2; 9 positions match TRBD1. Trimming removed 10 bases from V and 6 bases from J; junction bases left unmatched: 12. The germline V gene encodes CDR1 MNHEY and CDR2 SMNVEV (reference sequence). The CDR3 is made up of 15 amino acids. CDR3: CATSIGQGWSGELFF. CDR3 in DNA: TGTGCCACCTCAATAGGACAGGGGTGGTCCGGGGAGCTGTTTTTT.

The V call is TRBV18, the J call TRBJ2-2, with TRBD1 as a possible D gene (5 bases). V lost 3 bases, J lost 0 bases, and 20 bases lay in between. CDR3 length equals 19 residues. In germline, CDR1 is KGHSH, CDR2 LQKENI. The CDR3 nucleotides read TGTGCCAGCTCACCTGGTTGGACACCCACTCCGCCGAACACCGGGGAGCTGTTTTTT. This sequence encodes CASSPGWTPTPPNTGELFF.

V gene TRBV6-1 combines with J gene TRBJ1-1, with a possible D match to TRBD1 (6 bases). This CDR3 is 14 amino acids long. CDR1 is MNHNS and CDR2 is SASEGT in the germline V gene. Trimming left V 4 bases short and J 4 bases short, with 13 bases between. The CDR3 sequence: CASSVTQGVTEAFF. CDR3 nucleotides: TGTGCCAGCAGTGTTACACAGGGAGTCACTGAAGCTTTCTTT.

The J gene is TRBJ2-1, the V gene TRBV30; 11 bases match TRBD2. The CDR3 is 13 residues long. CDR1 is GTSNPN and CDR2 is SVGIG in the germline V gene (reference sequence). J gave up 13 bases and V 1 base, and 6 bases lay outside the gene matches. The CDR3 loop is CAWSGLAGGGQFF. The CDR3 bases are TGTGCCTGGAGTGGGCTAGCGGGGGGCGGACAGTTCTTC.

This clonotype was detected a few times. The genes are TRBV11-2 and TRBJ2-5; 11 nucleotides align to TRBD2. The length of the CDR3 is 18 residues. The V gene end was trimmed by 1 base and the J gene end by 5 bases; junction bases not matched to a gene: 12. Germline CDR1 and CDR2: SGHAT and FQNNGV. CDR3 amino acids: CASSLGLAGPTRGETQYF. As DNA, the CDR3 is TGTGCCAGCAGCTTAGGACTAGCGGGACCCACTCGGGGGGAGACCCAGTACTTC.

This clonotype was counted between two and nine times. This chain links TRBV20-1 with TRBJ2-5; maybe TRBD2 (6 bases). Trimming left V 0 bases short and J 5 bases short, with 16 bases between. The V gene's germline CDR1 is DFQATT and CDR2 SNEGSKA (reference sequence). The CDR3 consists of 15 residues. The CDR3: CSARDSGGIVETQYF. The CDR3 DNA reads as TGCAGTGCTAGAGATTCTGGCGGGATAGTGGAGACCCAGTACTTC.

The table lists this clonotype with a few counts. The V and J genes are TRBV2 and TRBJ1-2; the D gene is possibly TRBD1 (5 bases). CDR1 and CDR2 from the germline V gene are SNHLY and FYNNEI. Trimming removed 6 bases at V and 7 bases at J, with 21 bases between. The CDR3 sequence is 15 residues long. The CDR3 spells CASSREQGIVGGYTF. The CDR3 nucleotides are TGTGCCAGCAGCAGAGAGCAGGGTATAGTCGGTGGCTACACCTTC.

The chain has TRBV20-1 and TRBJ1-4; 8 nucleotides agree with TRBD1. With 1 base clipped from V and 0 bases from J, the junction kept 7 bases outside the gene matches. From germline, CDR1 is DFQATT and CDR2 SNEGSKA (reference sequence). The CDR3 is made up of 17 amino acids. As DNA, the CDR3 is TGCAGTGCTAGAGCAGGGGGCCCCCACGCAACTAATGAAAAACTGTTTTTT. Its translation: CSARAGGPHATNEKLFF.

This chain joins TRBV7-9 and TRBJ2-5; no firm D call. Trimming cost V 1 base and J 5 bases, with 14 bases left between them. This CDR3 is 15 amino acids long. The germline V gene has CDR1 SEHNR and CDR2 FQNEAQ (reference sequence). The CDR3: CASSLGKAPDETQYF. In DNA form, the CDR3 reads TGTGCCAGCAGCTTAGGAAAGGCCCCTGATGAGACCCAGTACTTC.

This chain connects TRBV27 to TRBJ2-2, with D possibly being TRBD1 (5 bases). V was trimmed by 6 bases and J by 0 bases, leaving 23 bases between them. The CDR3 has 19 residues. CDR1 and CDR2 from the germline V gene are MNHEY and SMNVEV (reference sequence). As DNA, the CDR3 is TGTGCCAGCAGCGGTTTAAGGGGTTGGCTAGTGACGAACACCGGGGAGCTGTTTTTT. It yields the protein CASSGLRGWLVTNTGELFF.

The CDR3 is CSAETGGPSGNTIYF. The CDR3 DNA sequence: TGCAGTGCTGAAACAGGGGGTCCCTCTGGAAACACCATATATTTT. The V gene is TRBV20-1, the J gene TRBJ1-3; 8 bases agree with TRBD1. From germline, CDR1 is DFQATT and CDR2 SNEGSKA (reference sequence). The CDR3 runs to 15 residues. Trimming took 5 bases from V and 0 from J; bases not matched to a gene: 6.

This clonotype was found a few times. This chain joins TRBV18 and TRBJ2-1; 9 bases map to TRBD2. V shed 2 bases, J shed 9 bases, and the junction held 8 bases outside the gene matches. This CDR3 comprises 15 residues. Germline-derived CDR1 and CDR2 are KGHSH and LQKENI. CDR3 in DNA: TGTGCCAGCTCACCATCCCCGCGGGGGGGATCTGAGCAGTTCTTC. It yields the protein CASSPSPRGGSEQFF. Variable domain in full (rest from reference TRBV18 and TRBJ2-1): NAGVMQNPRHLVRRRGQEARLRCSPMKGHSHVYWYRQLPEEGLKFMVYLQKENIIDESGMPKERFSAEFPKEGPSILRIQQVVRGDSAAYFCASSPSPRGGSEQFFGPGTRLTVL.

The rearrangement uses TRBV20-1 and TRBJ2-3; 8 bases map to TRBD1. CDR1 DFQATT and CDR2 SNEGSKA come from the germline V gene (reference sequence). The CDR3 spans 16 residues. Trimming removed 3 bases from V and 0 bases from J; junction bases left unmatched: 8. The CDR3 protein is CSASDPTGGSTDTQYF. The CDR3, as DNA: TGCAGTGCTAGTGATCCCACAGGGGGTAGCACAGATACGCAGTATTTT.

A few counts support this clonotype. The rearrangement links TRBV20-1 to TRBJ2-1, with TRBD1 matching over 7 bases. Losses at the gene ends were 4 bases for V and 4 bases for J; bases not matched to a gene: 1. The germline V gene has CDR1 DFQATT and CDR2 SNEGSKA (reference sequence). The CDR3 has 12 amino acids. DNA for the CDR3: TGCAGTGCTAAGGGACAGTACAATGAGCAGTTCTTC. As protein: CSAKGQYNEQFF.

This rearrangement joins TRBV5-6 to TRBJ2-1, with D uncertain. The CDR3 totals 13 residues. The germline gives CDR1 SGHDT, CDR2 YYEEEE. Trimming pared 8 bases from V and 8 bases from J, leaving 17 bases between. CDR3 nucleotides: TGTGCCAGGGGCCCCGGAATGGGCGATGAGCAGTTCTTC. Its translation is CARGPGMGDEQFF.

This clonotype was counted between two and nine times. The chain employs TRBV20-1 and TRBJ2-7; tentative D call: TRBD2 (7 bases). The CDR3 extends over 15 amino acids. Germline CDR1 reads DFQATT; CDR2 reads SNEGSKA (reference sequence). The V and J ends lost 0 bases and 2 bases respectively, with 14 bases between them. CDR3 coding DNA: TGCAGTGCTAGAGATTTAGGGAGGGGGACCTACGAGCAGTACTTC. It codes for CSARDLGRGTYEQYF.

V is TRBV29-1 and J is TRBJ2-2, with TRBD1 matching 10 bases. The CDR3 runs to 17 residues. Germline V lookup: CDR1 SQVTM, CDR2 ANQGSEA. The junction had 13 bases not matched to a gene; V was cut back by 5 bases and J by 4 bases. DNA for the CDR3: TGCAGCGTTAGGTACCCCGGGACAGGGGAGGTCACCGGGGAGCTGTTTTTT. Its translation: CSVRYPGTGEVTGELFF.

The chain uses TRBV6-4 and TRBJ1-1; 10 bases line up with TRBD1. CDR1 MRHNA and CDR2 SNTAGT come from the germline V gene. There are 16 residues in the CDR3. Trimming removed 6 bases from V and 2 bases from J; junction bases left unmatched: 9. The CDR3 bases are TGTGCCAGCAGCGGGGGGGACAGGGGCGGTAACACTGAAGCTTTCTTT. Translating it yields CASSGGDRGGNTEAFF.

This clonotype was seen a few times. V gene TRBV20-1 combines with J gene TRBJ2-2, with D possibly being TRBD1 (7 bases). The germline V gene encodes CDR1 DFQATT and CDR2 SNEGSKA (reference sequence). The CDR3 length is 16 residues. The V and J ends lost 4 bases and 2 bases respectively, with 17 bases between them. The CDR3 DNA sequence: TGCAGTGCTATCCGGAGGGGGACAGATAACACCGGGGAGCTGTTTTTT. It yields the protein CSAIRRGTDNTGELFF.

The V and J genes are TRBV20-1 and TRBJ1-5, with 8 bases that match TRBD1. CDR3 length: 15 amino acids. After removal of 3 bases from V and 8 bases from J, the junction contained 12 bases not matched to a gene. CDR1 and CDR2 from the germline V gene are DFQATT and SNEGSKA (reference sequence). CDR3 loop: CSASPGQAPMEPQHF. CDR3 in DNA: TGCAGTGCTAGCCCGGGACAGGCCCCCATGGAGCCCCAGCATTTT.

This clonotype occurred a few times. J is TRBJ1-2 and V is TRBV20-1, with a possible D match to TRBD1 (6 bases). V was shortened by 2 bases and J by 2 bases, with 15 bases between the two germline ends. CDR3 size: 15 residues. CDR1 and CDR2 from the germline V gene are DFQATT and SNEGSKA (reference sequence). The CDR3 loop reads CSARTTGTRNYGYTF. For the CDR3, the DNA is TGCAGTGCTAGAACCACCGGGACAAGGAACTATGGCTACACCTTC.

This clonotype has more than one count but fewer than ten. The rearrangement links TRBV20-1 to TRBJ2-3; 11 bases align to TRBD2. CDR1 and CDR2 (germline): DFQATT, SNEGSKA (reference sequence). The CDR3 has 14 residues. Losses at the gene ends were 5 bases for V and 1 base for J; bases not matched to a gene: 2. The CDR3 here is CSAPTSGGTDTQYF. The DNA of the CDR3 is TGCAGTGCTCCGACTAGCGGGGGCACAGATACGCAGTATTTT.

The sample holds many counts of this clonotype. V and J are TRBV4-3 and TRBJ2-2; D is unclear. There are 16 residues in the CDR3. Germline CDR1 is LGHNA and CDR2 is YSLEER. Trimming stripped 1 base from V and 4 bases from J, with 13 bases between. CDR3 residues: CASSQVSSSPTGELFF. The CDR3 nucleotides are TGCGCCAGCAGCCAAGTCTCTAGTTCCCCCACCGGGGAGCTGTTTTTT.

This clonotype was recorded a few times. The genes are TRBV12-3 or TRBV12-4 and TRBJ2-7, with 7 positions matching TRBD1. The CDR3 has 15 amino acids. The J segment lost 2 bases and the V segment lost 5 bases, leaving 9 bases of the junction unmatched. The CDR3 sequence is CASSNPGTATYEQYF. The DNA for the CDR3 is TGTGCCAGCAGTAACCCCGGGACAGCGACCTACGAGCAGTACTTC.

This clonotype has ten or more counts. This sequence joins TRBV6-5 and TRBJ2-7, with D perhaps TRBD1 (6 bases). The CDR3 contains 13 residues. The V end was cut by 4 bases, the J end by 4 bases, with 11 bases between. CDR1 and CDR2 from the germline V gene are MNHEY and SVGAGI. CDR3 sequence (DNA): TGTGCCAGCAGTTCCACGACAGGTTACGAGCAGTACTTC. This encodes CASSSTTGYEQYF.

V usage is TRBV20-1 and J usage is TRBJ1-5, with D perhaps TRBD1 (5 bases). This CDR3 has 17 amino acids. Per germline, CDR1 DFQATT and CDR2 SNEGSKA (reference sequence). The V and J ends lost 0 bases and 7 bases respectively, with 22 bases between them. CDR3 residues: CSARDLVWVEGVQPQHF. In DNA, the CDR3 is TGCAGTGCTAGAGATCTCGTCTGGGTGGAAGGGGTCCAGCCCCAGCATTTT.